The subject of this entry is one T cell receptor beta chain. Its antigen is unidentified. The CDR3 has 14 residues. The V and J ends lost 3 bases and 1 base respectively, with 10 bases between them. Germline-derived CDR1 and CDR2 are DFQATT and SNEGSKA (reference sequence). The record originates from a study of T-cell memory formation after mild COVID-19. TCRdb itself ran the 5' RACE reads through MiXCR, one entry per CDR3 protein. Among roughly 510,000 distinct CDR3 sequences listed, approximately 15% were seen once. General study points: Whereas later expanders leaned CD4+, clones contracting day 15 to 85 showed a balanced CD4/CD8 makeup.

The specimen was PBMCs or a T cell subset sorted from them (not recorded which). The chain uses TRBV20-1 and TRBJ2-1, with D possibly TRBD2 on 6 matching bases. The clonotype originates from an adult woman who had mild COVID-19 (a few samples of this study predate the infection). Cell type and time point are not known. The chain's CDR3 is CSASWGDSYNEQFF. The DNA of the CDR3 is TGCAGTGCTAGCTGGGGGGATTCCTACAATGAGCAGTTCTTC.